This T cell receptor (beta chain) is from a study of blood T cells in healthy people across ages. Whole-study findings and limits: The unknown donor CMV status may have confounded expanded clonotype changes.

To note about this clonotype: Its specificity is not known.

The authors ran a second PCR of 7 to 11 cycles using a sample-barcoded 5' primer and a J-beta primer mix. The yield of each sample was at least 3 million CDR3-containing paired-end reads. TCRdb itself ran the 5' RACE reads through MiXCR, one entry per CDR3 protein. This repertoire shows fewer than 700,000 distinct CDR3 sequences, around half found once; its top ten account for just under 25%. The draw of peripheral blood yielded about 10 milliliters from each donor. This CDR3 comprises 14 residues. Per the germline V gene, CDR1 is LNHDA and CDR2 is SQIVND (reference sequence). Trimming stripped 6 bases from V and 6 bases from J, with 16 bases between.

This chain uses TRBV19 with TRBJ2-3, with D tentatively TRBD2 (5 bases). The sample consisted of blood. This TCR was sampled from a man older than 75 in good health. The CDR3 reads CASRNSGPEDTQYF. CDR3 sequence (DNA): TGTGCCAGTAGAAACAGCGGCCCCGAGGATACGCAGTATTTT. Variable domain in full (rest from reference TRBV19 and TRBJ2-3): DGGITQSPKYLFRKEGQNVTLSCEQNLNHDAMYWYRQDPGQGLRLIYYSQIVNDFQKGDIAEGYSVSREKKESFPLTVTSAQKNPTAFYLCASRNSGPEDTQYFGPGTRLTVL.